The 30 T cell receptor beta chains listed next were all sequenced from one sample in a study of cytomegalovirus exposure and HLA in healthy donors. 60 Vbeta and 13 Jbeta primers were used in PCR. Measured with immunoSEQ multiplex PCR; TCRdb has only the in-frame clones, and not every one. The sample has 100,000 to 150,000 clones, 74% seen once. The source material was PBMCs. These TCRs come from a woman between 50 and 59 years old in good health and CMV-seropositive.

The chain is built from TRBV7-6 and TRBJ2-1; the D gene is possibly TRBD2 (5 bases). Deletions cut 6 bases from V and 9 bases from J, with 12 bases between. Per the germline V gene, CDR1 is SGHVS and CDR2 is FNYEAQ. The CDR3 loop spans 12 amino acids. This CDR3 is CASSPRGSEQFF. For the CDR3, the DNA is TGTGCCAGCAGTCCCCGGGGAAGTGAGCAGTTCTTC.

The chain couples TRBV27 to TRBJ2-5, with D tentatively TRBD2 (6 bases). Trimming removed 3 bases from V and 3 bases from J, with 17 bases in between. In germline, CDR1 is MNHEY, CDR2 SMNVEV (reference sequence). The CDR3 has 16 residues. The CDR3 region has the DNA TGTGCCAGCAGTTTGGGACTTCGAGGGGCGGAAGAGACCCAGTACTTC. Translation gives CASSLGLRGAEETQYF.

This clone was recorded a few times. V usage is TRBV27 and J usage is TRBJ1-6; TRBD1 agrees at 7 bases. CDR1 and CDR2 from the germline V gene are MNHEY and SMNVEV (reference sequence). This CDR3 contains 15 residues. Losses at the gene ends were 7 bases for V and 8 bases for J; bases not matched to a gene: 11. CDR3 DNA: TGTGCCAGCATGCTCTTGGGACAGTGGGATTCACCCCTCCACTTT. This translates into CASMLLGQWDSPLHF.

V is TRBV30 and J is TRBJ1-5, with D perhaps TRBD1 (6 bases). CDR3 size: 16 residues. Per germline, CDR1 GTSNPN and CDR2 SVGIG (reference sequence). Trimming cost V 2 bases and J 4 bases, with 18 bases left between them. The CDR3 DNA reads as TGTGCCTGGAGTTCTGCAGGACAGACGGGGAATCAGCCCCAGCATTTT. As protein: CAWSSAGQTGNQPQHF.

This sequence joins TRBV30 and TRBJ2-5; weak D call: TRBD1 (6 bases). V was trimmed by 2 bases and J by 5 bases, leaving 12 bases between them. The CDR3 totals 13 residues. The V gene's germline CDR1 is GTSNPN and CDR2 SVGIG (reference sequence). The CDR3 DNA reads TGTGCCTGGAGTCGACAGGAGAGGGAGACCCAGTACTTC. The encoded protein is CAWSRQERETQYF.

The chain combines TRBV18 with TRBJ2-7; D is undetermined. The CDR3 covers 14 residues. Germline V gives CDR1 KGHSH, CDR2 LQKENI. The V and J ends lost 2 bases and 4 bases respectively, with 12 bases between them. CDR3 nucleotide sequence: TGTGCCAGCTCACCAAATCCAGGCTCGTACGAGCAGTACTTC. Translated, it gives CASSPNPGSYEQYF.

The sample holds a few counts of this clone. V gene TRBV5-1 combines with J gene TRBJ2-3; D unclear. Germline V gives CDR1 SGHRS, CDR2 YFSETQ. Between the trimmed V and J ends, which lost 4 bases and 2 bases, there was a span of 11 bases. The CDR3 length is 14 residues. This CDR3 is CASSQTLITDTQYF. CDR3 nucleotide sequence: TGCGCCAGCAGCCAGACACTCATCACAGATACGCAGTATTTT.

The CDR3 here is CASSFFGQTYEQYF. The DNA of the CDR3 is TGCGCCAGCAGCTTTTTTGGACAGACCTACGAGCAGTACTTC. The rearrangement joins TRBV5-1 to TRBJ2-7; perhaps TRBD1 as D (6 bases). This CDR3 has 14 residues. Germline CDR1 and CDR2: SGHRS and YFSETQ. Trimming pared 2 bases from V and 2 bases from J, leaving 11 bases between.

The gene calls are TRBV19 and TRBJ1-1, with a weak D call TRBD1 (6 bases). The CDR3 spans 15 residues. V lost 9 bases and J 0 bases, leaving 17 bases between the germline ends. Germline CDR1 and CDR2: LNHDA and SQIVND (reference sequence). The CDR3 DNA follows: TGTGCCAGCCGTCCGGGACACTTTATGAACACTGAAGCTTTCTTT. Translated: CASRPGHFMNTEAFF.

This chain connects TRBV7-2 to TRBJ1-3; 9 nucleotides line up with TRBD1. This CDR3 has 18 residues. The trim removed 5 bases at V and 4 bases at J, leaving 15 bases unmatched. CDR1 and CDR2 from the germline V gene are SGHTA and FQGNSA. CDR3 sequence: CASSISPPGQGGGNTIYF. The CDR3 bases are TGTGCCAGCAGCATCTCCCCTCCGGGACAGGGTGGGGGAAACACCATATATTTT.

The CDR3 protein is CASGDGGTYEQYF. CDR3 nucleotides: TGTGCCAGCGGAGACGGGGGGACTTACGAGCAGTACTTC. The chain uses TRBV7-2 and TRBJ2-7; 7 bases agree with TRBD2. After removal of 8 bases from V and 4 bases from J, the junction contained 8 bases not matched to a gene. This CDR3 region has 13 residues. Germline V gene lookup returns CDR1 SGHTA and CDR2 FQGNSA.

This clone was seen a handful of times. The chain uses TRBV6-5 and TRBJ1-2; TRBD1 matches 7 bases. The ends lost 6 bases at V and 8 bases at J; junction bases unmatched: 12. Germline CDR1 is MNHEY and CDR2 is SVGAGI. The CDR3 has 14 amino acids. The DNA for the CDR3 is TGTGCCAGCAGGAAACTCACAGGGGTGTACGGCTACACCTTC. Its translation is CASRKLTGVYGYTF.

This clone was seen once. The junction does not match germline at one end; this may be a read error. The CDR3 DNA reads as TGTGCCAGCAGCCAACCACCTCTACAGGGTTTGTCCTTC. This translates into CASSQPPLQGLSF. This chain connects TRBV14 to TRBJ2-7, with a possible D match to TRBD1 (6 bases). The germline V gene encodes CDR1 SGHDN and CDR2 FVKESK. This CDR3 has 13 amino acids.

This chain joins TRBV15 and TRBJ2-3; D is unresolved. CDR3 size: 14 residues. Germline V gene data show CDR1 as LNHNV and CDR2 as YYDKDF (reference sequence). V lost 1 base and J 2 bases, leaving 7 bases between the germline ends. The CDR3 bases are TGTGCCACCAGCAGAGGACTGAACACAGATACGCAGTATTTT. Translated, it gives CATSRGLNTDTQYF.

V usage is TRBV19 and J usage is TRBJ1-2; 11 nucleotides align to TRBD1. The ends lost 4 bases at V and 2 bases at J; junction bases unmatched: 3. This CDR3 comprises 15 residues. The V gene's germline CDR1 is LNHDA and CDR2 SQIVND (reference sequence). CDR3 protein: CASSRGQGENYGYTF. In DNA, the CDR3 is TGTGCCAGTAGTAGGGGACAGGGGGAGAACTATGGCTACACCTTC.

The rearrangement joins TRBV7-8 to TRBJ2-2, with TRBD1 matching 9 bases. J lost 5 bases, V lost 3 bases, and 10 bases had no gene match. The germline CDR1 and CDR2 sequences are SGHVS and FQNEAQ. The length of the CDR3 is 17 residues. This CDR3 is CASSFYSGTGRTGELFF. The CDR3 DNA reads TGTGCCAGCAGCTTTTACTCCGGGACAGGGAGGACCGGGGAGCTGTTTTTT.

V is TRBV5-4 and J is TRBJ2-5; D not certain. V gave up 1 base and J gave up 5 bases, with 6 bases separating them. The CDR3 is 12 residues long. Germline CDR1 and CDR2: SGHNT and YYREEE (reference sequence). In DNA, the CDR3 is TGTGCCAGCAGCTTGTTTCCGGAGACCCAGTACTTC. It translates to CASSLFPETQYF.

This rearrangement joins TRBV19 to TRBJ2-7; tentatively, D is TRBD2 (5 bases). CDR1 LNHDA and CDR2 SQIVND come from the germline V gene (reference sequence). V lost 1 base and J lost 3, with 7 bases in between. CDR3 length equals 13 residues. The CDR3 loop reads CASSIGRGYEQYF. The CDR3 region has the DNA TGTGCCAGTAGTATAGGTCGGGGCTACGAGCAGTACTTC.

The chain uses TRBV6-1 and TRBJ1-2; 9 bases align to TRBD1. Germline V gives CDR1 MNHNS, CDR2 SASEGT. CDR3 length: 14 amino acids. The trim removed 6 bases at V and 6 bases at J, leaving 8 bases unmatched. CDR3 sequence (DNA): TGTGCCAGCAGAAGGGACAGGGCGGCGGATGGCTACACCTTC. Its protein is CASRRDRAADGYTF.

This clone was recorded a few times. The DNA for the CDR3 is TGTGCCAGCAGAACTTACCCCCCCGCTGAAGCTTTCTTT. The encoded protein is CASRTYPPAEAFF. The chain recombines TRBV28 with TRBJ1-1; the D is unclear. From germline, CDR1 is MDHEN and CDR2 SYDVKM. This CDR3 has 13 amino acids. V was cut by 6 bases and J by 6 bases, with 14 bases left in between. The variable domain in full, completed from reference TRBV28 and TRBJ1-1, reads DVKVTQSSRYLVKRTGEKVFLECVQDMDHENMFWYRQDPGLGLRLIYFSYDVKMKEKGDIPEGYSVSREKKERFSLILESASTNQTSMYLCASRTYPPAEAFFGQGTRLTVV.

The CDR3 reads CSVVPDSYEQYF. CDR3 DNA sequence: TGCAGCGTTGTGCCAGACTCATACGAGCAGTACTTC. The rearrangement uses TRBV29-1 and TRBJ2-7; D ambiguous. Trimming cost V 4 bases and J 4 bases, with 11 bases left between them. The CDR3 is 12 residues long. Germline CDR1 reads SQVTM; CDR2 reads ANQGSEA.

J is TRBJ2-5 and V is TRBV6-6; a possible D gene is TRBD2 (5 bases). V shed 1 base and J shed 5 bases, with 11 bases lying between them. The CDR3 consists of 14 residues. Per germline, CDR1 MNHNY and CDR2 SVGAGI (reference sequence). The CDR3 loop is CASSYFARGETQYF. The CDR3 coding sequence is TGTGCCAGCAGTTACTTTGCCCGCGGGGAGACCCAGTACTTC.

This chain links TRBV6-1 with TRBJ2-1; possible D gene TRBD2, 6 bases. V lost 6 bases and J lost 8, with 11 bases in between. Germline CDR1 MNHNS, CDR2 SASEGT. The length of the CDR3 is 12 residues. CDR3 bases: TGTGCCAGCAGAGAACAGCGGGATGAGCAGTTCTTC. Protein sequence: CASREQRDEQFF.

V is TRBV5-6 and J is TRBJ2-3, with a possible D match to TRBD2 (5 bases). Between the trimmed V and J ends, which lost 3 bases and 0 bases, there was a span of 8 bases. Germline V gene sequence: CDR1 SGHDT, CDR2 YYEEEE. The CDR3 is 14 residues long. CDR3 loop: CASSSGTSTDTQYF. The CDR3 nucleotides are TGTGCCAGCAGCTCGGGAACTAGCACAGATACGCAGTATTTT.

The V and J genes are TRBV5-4 and TRBJ1-3; TRBD1 aligns across 10 bases. Germline CDR1 SGHNT, CDR2 YYREEE (reference sequence). V lost 3 bases, J lost 3 bases, and 6 bases stayed unmatched. The CDR3 runs 16 residues. As DNA, the CDR3 is TGTGCCAGCAGCTCAAGGGACAGGGGAGGTGGAAACACCATATATTTT. Protein product: CASSSRDRGGGNTIYF.

This clone has only a few counts. Written as DNA, the CDR3 is TGTGCCACCAGCCGACCGACTGGGACAGCTGGAGGCTACACCTTC. Translating it yields CATSRPTGTAGGYTF. J is TRBJ1-2 and V is TRBV15; 7 nucleotides match TRBD1. Germline-derived CDR1 and CDR2 are LNHNV and YYDKDF (reference sequence). This CDR3 is 15 amino acids long. J gave up 8 bases and V 5 bases, and 14 bases lay outside the gene matches.

CDR3 amino acids: CAWSFGVGGQPQHF. The DNA of the CDR3 is TGTGCCTGGAGTTTTGGGGTTGGGGGCCAGCCCCAGCATTTT. The J gene is TRBJ1-5, the V gene TRBV30; D might be TRBD1 (6 bases). With 2 bases removed from V and 7 bases from J, the gap between germline ends came to 15 bases. The CDR3 is 14 amino acids. From germline, CDR1 is GTSNPN and CDR2 SVGIG (reference sequence).

V gene TRBV10-3 combines with J gene TRBJ1-4; weak D call: TRBD1 (5 bases). The length of the CDR3 is 14 residues. The ends were cut back, 10 bases at V and 8 bases at J, with 20 bases in the middle. Germline V gene sequence: CDR1 ENHRY, CDR2 SYGVKD. CDR3 in amino acids: CATRRDLSGEKLFF. The CDR3 DNA follows: TGTGCCACCCGGCGGGACCTTTCGGGAGAAAAACTGTTTTTT.

This sequence joins TRBV6-6 and TRBJ2-5; 8 positions agree with TRBD2. The CDR3 runs 14 residues. Trimming at V came to 6 bases and at J to 1 base, leaving 4 bases not matched to a gene. Germline V CDR1 and CDR2: MNHNY, SVGAGI (reference sequence). The CDR3 DNA reads TGTGCCAGCAGAAACGGGGGGGGCCAAGAGACCCAGTACTTC. Its translation: CASRNGGGQETQYF.

This sequence joins TRBV5-1 and TRBJ2-7, with 7 bases matching TRBD1. Germline CDR1 reads SGHRS; CDR2 reads YFSETQ. There are 14 residues in the CDR3. Trimming removed 0 bases from V and 5 bases from J; junction bases left unmatched: 5. CDR3 in amino acids: CASSLGQGSHEQYF. In nucleotides, the CDR3 is TGCGCCAGCAGCTTGGGACAGGGAAGCCACGAGCAGTACTTC.